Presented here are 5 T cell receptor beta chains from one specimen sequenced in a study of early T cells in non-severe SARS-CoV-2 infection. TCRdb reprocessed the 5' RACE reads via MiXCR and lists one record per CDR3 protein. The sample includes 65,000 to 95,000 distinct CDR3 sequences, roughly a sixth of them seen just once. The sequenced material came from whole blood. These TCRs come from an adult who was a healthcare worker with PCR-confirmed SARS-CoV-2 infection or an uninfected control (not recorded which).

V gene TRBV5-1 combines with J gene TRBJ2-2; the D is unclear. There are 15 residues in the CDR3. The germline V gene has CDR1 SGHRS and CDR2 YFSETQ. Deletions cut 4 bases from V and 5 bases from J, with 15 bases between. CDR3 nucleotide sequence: TGCGCCAGCAGCGTGGACCCGTCGAGGACCGGGGAGCTGTTTTTT. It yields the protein CASSVDPSRTGELFF.

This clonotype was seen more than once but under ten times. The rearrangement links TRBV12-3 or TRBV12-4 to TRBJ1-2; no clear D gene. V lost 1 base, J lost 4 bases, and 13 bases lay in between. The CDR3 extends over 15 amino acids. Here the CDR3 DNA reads TGTGCCAGCAGTTTAGGGAGTACAGCGGGCTATGGCTACACCTTC. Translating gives CASSLGSTAGYGYTF.

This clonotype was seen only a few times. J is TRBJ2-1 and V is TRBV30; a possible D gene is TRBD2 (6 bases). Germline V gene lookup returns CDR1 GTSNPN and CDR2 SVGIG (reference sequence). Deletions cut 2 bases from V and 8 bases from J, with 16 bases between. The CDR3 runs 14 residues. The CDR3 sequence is CAWSNGLSSDEQFF. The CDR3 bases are TGTGCCTGGAGTAATGGACTATCTTCTGATGAGCAGTTCTTC.

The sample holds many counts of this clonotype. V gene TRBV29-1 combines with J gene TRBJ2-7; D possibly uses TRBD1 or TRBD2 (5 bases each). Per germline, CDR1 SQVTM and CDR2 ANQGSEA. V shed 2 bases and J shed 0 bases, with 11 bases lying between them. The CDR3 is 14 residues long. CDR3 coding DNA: TGCAGCGTTGAAACGGGGACGAGCTCCTACGAGCAGTACTTC. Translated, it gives CSVETGTSSYEQYF.

This CDR3 reads CASSLVSGGAGGDTQYF. In DNA, the CDR3 is TGTGCCAGCAGCTTAGTCAGCGGGGGGGCCGGAGGAGATACGCAGTATTTT. The chain has TRBV7-2 and TRBJ2-3; 10 nucleotides match TRBD2. Germline V CDR1 and CDR2: SGHTA, FQGNSA. J lost 5 bases, V lost 1 base, and 9 bases had no gene match. This CDR3 region has 17 residues.